A single T cell receptor (beta chain) is shown here with its context. Antigen unknown. Assay used: immunoSEQ multiplex PCR; TCRdb lists only in-frame clones, some missing. The table includes about 17,000 clones, 76% detected once. The sample belongs to a study of T cell repertoires in ileal Crohn's disease. As for the study in general: Patients had a median approximately 8-year disease duration, and approximately 35% were active smokers.

The time point denotes: inflamed ileum from the surgical specimen. Overall study results and limits: Every patient over 26.8% clonality showed endoscopic recurrence. Clonal expansions were more frequent in active smokers than non-smokers at surgery. High-frequency clones were more common in sorted CD8 than CD4 cells.

The V gene lost 1 base and the J gene lost 1 base, with 5 bases spanning the gap. The length of the CDR3 is 12 residues. Germline CDR1 and CDR2: SQVTM and ANQGSEA. The sequencing input was ileal tissue. This sequence originates from an adult with Crohn's disease. This sequence joins TRBV29-1 and TRBJ2-7; D ambiguous. DNA of the CDR3: TGCAGCGTTGAAGGGGTTTCCTACGAGCAGTACTTC. Protein: CSVEGVSYEQYF.